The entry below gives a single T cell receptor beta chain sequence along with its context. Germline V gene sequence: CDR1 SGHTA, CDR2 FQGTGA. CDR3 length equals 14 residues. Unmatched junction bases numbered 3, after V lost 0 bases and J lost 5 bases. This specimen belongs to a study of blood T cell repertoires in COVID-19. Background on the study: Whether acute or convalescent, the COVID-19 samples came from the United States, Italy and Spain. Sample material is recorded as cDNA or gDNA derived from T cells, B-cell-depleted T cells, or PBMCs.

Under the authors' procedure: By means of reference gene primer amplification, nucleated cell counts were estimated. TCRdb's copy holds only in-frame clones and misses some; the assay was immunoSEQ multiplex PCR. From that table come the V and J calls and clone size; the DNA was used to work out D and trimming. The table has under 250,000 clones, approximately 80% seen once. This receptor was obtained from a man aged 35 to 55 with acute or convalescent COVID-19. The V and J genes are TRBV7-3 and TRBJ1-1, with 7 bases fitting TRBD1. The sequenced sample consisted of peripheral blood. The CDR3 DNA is TGTGCCAGCAGCTTAACAGGGGACAGAACTGAAGCTTTCTTT. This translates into CASSLTGDRTEAFF.